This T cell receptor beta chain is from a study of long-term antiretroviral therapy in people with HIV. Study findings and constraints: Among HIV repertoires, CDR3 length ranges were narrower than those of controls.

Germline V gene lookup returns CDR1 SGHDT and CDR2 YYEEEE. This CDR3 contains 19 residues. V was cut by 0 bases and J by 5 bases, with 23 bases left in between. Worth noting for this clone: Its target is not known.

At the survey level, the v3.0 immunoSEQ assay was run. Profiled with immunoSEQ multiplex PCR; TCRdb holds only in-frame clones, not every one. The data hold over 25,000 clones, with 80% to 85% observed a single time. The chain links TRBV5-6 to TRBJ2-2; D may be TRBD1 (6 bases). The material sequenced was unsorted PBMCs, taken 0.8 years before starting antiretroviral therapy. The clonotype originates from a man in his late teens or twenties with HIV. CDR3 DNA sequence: TGTGCCAGCAGCTTGGCTTCGGTCAGGGGACCCGACGGGACCGGGGAGCTGTTTTTT. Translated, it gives CASSLASVRGPDGTGELFF.